The 28 T cell receptor beta chains presented below share a single source sample, sequenced in a study of T cell responses to AZD1222 COVID-19 vaccine. Assay: immunoSEQ multiplex PCR; the TCRdb copy retains only in-frame clones and omits some. The sample has fewer than 110,000 clones, 90% to 95% seen once; the top ten hold under 60%. This specimen was peripheral blood, taken on day 0 of AZD1222 vaccination. The receptors shown here come from an adult in good health.

The chain joins TRBV2 to TRBJ2-7; no reliable D call. The length of the CDR3 is 12 residues. Germline CDR1 SNHLY, CDR2 FYNNEI. The ends were cut back, 6 bases at V and 0 bases at J, with 6 bases in the middle. CDR3 sequence reads: CASRGNSYEQYF. The CDR3 region has the DNA TGTGCCAGCAGGGGAAACTCCTACGAGCAGTACTTC.

V is TRBV18 and J is TRBJ1-1; 8 bases agree with TRBD1. CDR3 size: 14 residues. Germline trimming cut 3 bases from V and 1 base from J; bases unmatched to any gene: 1. Germline-derived CDR1 and CDR2 are KGHSH and LQKENI. CDR3 sequence reads: CASSPDRENTEAFF. The DNA for the CDR3 is TGTGCCAGCTCACCGGACAGGGAGAACACTGAAGCTTTCTTT.

The V and J genes are TRBV9 and TRBJ2-7, with D possibly TRBD1 on 5 matching bases. CDR1 and CDR2 from the germline V gene are SGDLS and YYNGEE. Trimming pared 2 bases from V and 4 bases from J, leaving 13 bases between. The CDR3 is made up of 14 amino acids. CDR3 protein: CASSVRLGPYEQYF. The CDR3 nucleotides read TGTGCCAGCAGCGTGAGGCTGGGGCCTTACGAGCAGTACTTC.

J is TRBJ2-3 and V is TRBV6-5, with 8 bases aligning to TRBD1. This CDR3 comprises 14 residues. V trimming: 7 bases; J trimming: 3 bases; junction bases outside the gene matches: 6. CDR1 MNHEY and CDR2 SVGAGI come from the germline V gene. The CDR3 protein is CASNLQGETDTQYF. CDR3 DNA: TGTGCCAGCAATCTACAGGGGGAAACAGATACGCAGTATTTT.

The chain employs TRBV6-5 and TRBJ2-3; 7 positions agree with TRBD2. The V gene end was trimmed by 7 bases and the J gene end by 1 base; junction bases not matched to a gene: 2. The CDR3 consists of 13 residues. The V gene's germline CDR1 is MNHEY and CDR2 SVGAGI. CDR3 DNA: TGTGCCAGCACTCTAGCGGGCACAGATACGCAGTATTTT. Translation gives CASTLAGTDTQYF.

This clone came up once. This chain links TRBV2 with TRBJ1-1; maybe TRBD1 (6 bases). Trimming removed 5 bases at V and 4 bases at J, with 11 bases between. The CDR3 is 13 amino acids. In germline, CDR1 is SNHLY, CDR2 FYNNEI. For the CDR3, the DNA is TGTGCCAGCAGTACTCAGACAGGCACTGAAGCTTTCTTT. As protein: CASSTQTGTEAFF.

V and J are TRBV7-3 and TRBJ2-3, with D hard to call. V was clipped by 0 bases and J by 0 bases, with 7 bases between them. CDR1 and CDR2 (germline): SGHTA, FQGTGA. The CDR3 has 15 amino acids. The CDR3 region has the DNA TGTGCCAGCAGCTTAACAAGTACTAGCACAGATACGCAGTATTTT. It encodes CASSLTSTSTDTQYF.

The V call is TRBV19, the J call TRBJ2-1; no definite D call. Trimming stripped 5 bases from V and 9 bases from J, with 8 bases between. This CDR3 is built from 11 residues. Germline CDR1 reads LNHDA; CDR2 reads SQIVND (reference sequence). The CDR3 region is CASSGWGEQFF. CDR3 coding DNA: TGTGCCAGTAGTGGATGGGGTGAGCAGTTCTTC.

The rearrangement joins TRBV27 to TRBJ1-5, with TRBD1 matching over 7 bases. The CDR3 runs to 15 residues. The germline gives CDR1 MNHEY, CDR2 SMNVEV (reference sequence). V lost 5 bases, J lost 6 bases, and 10 bases stayed unmatched. CDR3 sequence reads: CASSPTGALAQPQHF. CDR3 nucleotides: TGTGCCAGCAGTCCCACAGGGGCACTCGCTCAGCCCCAGCATTTT.

The chain recombines TRBV7-2 with TRBJ2-5; D remains unclear. The V end lost 1 base, the J end lost 1 base, and 10 bases lay between the germline ends. The CDR3 length is 15 residues. CDR1 is SGHTA and CDR2 is FQGNSA in the germline V gene. CDR3 amino acids: CASSLGPPVQETQYF. The CDR3, as DNA: TGTGCCAGCAGCTTAGGGCCCCCTGTCCAAGAGACCCAGTACTTC.

The genes are TRBV24-1 and TRBJ1-3; D unresolved. This CDR3 comprises 15 residues. CDR1 KGHDR and CDR2 SFDVKD come from the germline V gene. V lost 5 bases and J lost 0, with 10 bases in between. The CDR3 nucleotides read TGTGCCACCAGTGGAGGACCTCCCTCTGGAAACACCATATATTTT. Its protein is CATSGGPPSGNTIYF.

This sequence joins TRBV7-2 and TRBJ1-5; weak D call: TRBD1 (6 bases). Trimming pared 5 bases from V and 0 bases from J, leaving 11 bases between. CDR3 length: 15 residues. In germline, CDR1 is SGHTA, CDR2 FQGNSA. The CDR3 coding sequence is TGTGCCAGCAGCCACCCGACAGGTAGCAATCAGCCCCAGCATTTT. Its translation is CASSHPTGSNQPQHF.

This clone was seen only once. The rearrangement joins TRBV3-1 (or the pseudogene TRBV3-2) to TRBJ2-2; D is ambiguous. The CDR3 has 15 amino acids. Germline V gives CDR1 LGHDT, CDR2 YNNKEL (reference sequence). Trimming removed 6 bases from V and 3 bases from J, with 14 bases in between. The CDR3 nucleotides read TGTGCCAGCAGAAAGACATCTGGGTACACCGGGGAGCTGTTTTTT. Translating it yields CASRKTSGYTGELFF.

The chain combines TRBV4-2 with TRBJ2-6; possible D gene TRBD1, 6 bases. Looked up from germline, CDR1 is LGHNA and CDR2 is YNFKEQ. The CDR3 has 16 amino acids. V lost 4 bases and J 0 bases, leaving 10 bases between the germline ends. This CDR3 reads CASSRDTYSGANVLTF. CDR3 nucleotide sequence: TGTGCCAGCAGCCGGGACACCTACTCTGGGGCCAACGTCCTGACTTTC.

J is TRBJ2-7 and V is TRBV5-1; 8 bases match TRBD2. The CDR3 totals 17 residues. J lost 4 bases, V lost 2 bases, and 14 bases had no gene match. Germline assignment: CDR1 SGHRS and CDR2 YFSETQ. This CDR3 reads CASSLRASGPDPYEQYF. CDR3 nucleotide sequence: TGCGCCAGCAGCTTAAGGGCTAGCGGGCCGGATCCTTACGAGCAGTACTTC. The full variable domain, rest sourced from reference TRBV5-1 and TRBJ2-7, is KAGVTQTPRYLIKTRGQQVTLSCSPISGHRSVSWYQQTPGQGLQFLFEYFSETQRNKGNFPGRFSGRQFSNSRSEMNVSTLELGDSALYLCASSLRASGPDPYEQYFGPGTRLTVT.

The J gene is TRBJ2-7, the V gene TRBV7-9; D gene uncertain. The V end lost 1 base, the J end lost 2 bases, and 15 bases lay between the germline ends. Germline lookup yields CDR1 SEHNR and CDR2 FQNEAQ (reference sequence). The CDR3 has 16 residues. CDR3 sequence reads: CASSLVAGPVAYEQYF. The CDR3 nucleotides read TGTGCCAGCAGCTTAGTTGCCGGGCCGGTCGCCTACGAGCAGTACTTC. Supplemented by reference TRBV7-9 and TRBJ2-7, the full variable domain reads DTGVSQNPRHKITKRGQNVTFRCDPISEHNRLYWYRQTLGQGPEFLTYFQNEAQLEKSRLLSDRFSAERPKGSFSTLEIQRTEQGDSAMYLCASSLVAGPVAYEQYFGPGTRLTVT.

The V call is TRBV27, the J call TRBJ1-2, with unresolved D. This CDR3 has 14 amino acids. From germline, CDR1 is MNHEY and CDR2 SMNVEV (reference sequence). Trimming cost V 3 bases and J 3 bases, with 11 bases left between them. The CDR3 protein is CASSFPGVDYGYTF. As DNA, the CDR3 is TGTGCCAGCAGTTTTCCCGGTGTCGACTATGGCTACACCTTC.

CDR3 loop: CASSPSVGGGYGYTF. Written as DNA, the CDR3 is TGTGCCAGTAGTCCCTCTGTCGGAGGAGGCTATGGCTACACCTTC. This chain connects TRBV19 to TRBJ1-2; D is unresolved. Germline V gene data show CDR1 as LNHDA and CDR2 as SQIVND (reference sequence). Deletions cut 5 bases from V and 4 bases from J, with 17 bases between. The CDR3 covers 15 residues.

In this sample, this clone turned up once. The J gene is TRBJ2-1, the V gene TRBV27; 9 nucleotides match TRBD1. Germline V gene data show CDR1 as MNHEY and CDR2 as SMNVEV (reference sequence). This CDR3 is built from 13 residues. V trimming: 4 bases; J trimming: 12 bases; junction bases outside the gene matches: 7. The CDR3 spells CASSSDRGKGQFF. The CDR3 region has the DNA TGTGCCAGCAGTTCGGACAGGGGAAAGGGGCAGTTCTTC.

This chain's CDR3 is CASTPGGQPNYGYTF. In DNA form, the CDR3 reads TGTGCCAGCACCCCCGGAGGACAGCCTAACTATGGCTACACCTTC. The chain joins TRBV9 to TRBJ1-2, with D maybe TRBD1 (6 bases). The CDR3 has 15 residues. The V gene's germline CDR1 is SGDLS and CDR2 YYNGEE. V was trimmed by 6 bases and J by 0 bases, leaving 15 bases between them.

This clone was seen a few times. This chain links TRBV28 with TRBJ1-1; D call uncertain. Germline CDR1 reads MDHEN; CDR2 reads SYDVKM. This CDR3 has 16 amino acids. V lost 5 bases and J lost 1, with 17 bases in between. CDR3 nucleotide sequence: TGTGCCAGCAGTCTCTATGGGGAGGGCCCGAACACTGAAGCTTTCTTT. Translating it yields CASSLYGEGPNTEAFF.

This clone has just one count. The chain joins TRBV5-1 to TRBJ2-5; 12 bases match TRBD2. Trimming took 5 bases from V and 3 from J; bases not matched to a gene: 5. Germline CDR1 reads SGHRS; CDR2 reads YFSETQ. The CDR3 is 15 amino acids. The CDR3: CASRKTSGSEETQYF. CDR3 sequence (DNA): TGCGCCAGCAGAAAGACTAGCGGGAGTGAAGAGACCCAGTACTTC.

The V gene is TRBV5-1, the J gene TRBJ2-5, with unresolved D. Per germline, CDR1 SGHRS and CDR2 YFSETQ. The CDR3 sequence is 12 residues long. Between the trimmed V and J ends, which lost 1 base and 1 base, there was a span of 2 bases. The CDR3 region has the DNA TGCGCCAGCAGCTTGCCCCAAGAGACCCAGTACTTC. This codes for CASSLPQETQYF.

The gene calls are TRBV11-2 and TRBJ2-7; 8 nucleotides agree with TRBD1. The germline V gene encodes CDR1 SGHAT and CDR2 FQNNGV. The CDR3 length is 15 residues. V lost 0 bases, J lost 6 bases, and 7 bases stayed unmatched. CDR3 in DNA: TGTGCCAGCAGCTTAGATACCGGACAGGGTGGCGAGCAGTACTTC. Encoded protein: CASSLDTGQGGEQYF.

J is TRBJ1-5 and V is TRBV10-3, with unresolved D. Trimming cost V 10 bases and J 2 bases, with 15 bases left between them. The germline CDR1 and CDR2 sequences are ENHRY and SYGVKD. CDR3 length: 14 amino acids. CDR3 region: CASSQDFGNQPQHF. In DNA form, the CDR3 reads TGTGCCAGCTCTCAGGACTTCGGCAATCAGCCCCAGCATTTT.

The chain is built from TRBV28 and TRBJ2-5; D gene ambiguous. Germline V lookup: CDR1 MDHEN, CDR2 SYDVKM. The germline V and J ends were trimmed by 5 bases and 3 bases, with 10 bases remaining between them. The CDR3 consists of 13 residues. The CDR3 nucleotides are TGTGCCAGCAGTGAAGGGTTAGAAGAGACCCAGTACTTC. This encodes CASSEGLEETQYF.

The genes are TRBV27 and TRBJ2-1, with D perhaps TRBD1 (6 bases). V lost 6 bases and J lost 6, with 12 bases in between. This CDR3 spans 13 amino acids. CDR1 and CDR2 from the germline V gene are MNHEY and SMNVEV (reference sequence). Here the CDR3 DNA reads TGTGCCAGCAGCCTGACAGGCCCCAATGAGCAGTTCTTC. Translation gives CASSLTGPNEQFF.

The chain is built from TRBV4-3 and TRBJ2-7; 8 nucleotides align to TRBD2. The trim removed 0 bases at V and 4 bases at J, leaving 8 bases unmatched. The CDR3 length is 16 residues. Looked up from germline, CDR1 is LGHNA and CDR2 is YSLEER. The CDR3 reads CASSQDASGSRYEQYF. For the CDR3, the DNA is TGCGCCAGCAGCCAAGATGCGAGCGGGAGTAGGTACGAGCAGTACTTC.